The rows below give T cell receptor beta chains drawn from one sample of a study of PD-L1 blockade in urothelial cancer. Profiling relied on immunoSEQ multiplex PCR, and the TCRdb table lists in-frame clones only, not all of them. The data show about 51,000 clones, about 90% seen once. The specimen was PBMCs, collected around atezolizumab (anti-PD-L1) treatment. Source of these receptors: a man between 60 and 75 years old with urothelial cancer. Both conserved end residues are part of each CDR3. A D gene is named only where the DNA matches it firmly. A clone size is listed for some rows: how often the clone was seen (once, few, many), or a class if it is expanded.

D gene	clone size	V gene	J gene	CDR3 protein	CDR3 DNA
TRBD1	.	TRBV7-3	TRBJ2-7	CASSLTGGASYEQYF	TGTGCCAGCAGCTTAACAGGGGGCGCTTCCTACGAGCAGTACTTC
.	.	TRBV5-4	TRBJ2-7	CASSLRPETYEQYF	TGTGCCAGCAGCCTGAGGCCGGAGACTTACGAGCAGTACTTC
TRBD2	.	TRBV5-6	TRBJ2-3	CASSERGLAGVRTQYF	TGTGCCAGCAGCGAGAGAGGACTAGCGGGGGTGAGGACGCAGTATTTT
TRBD2	.	TRBV2	TRBJ2-7	CASSAASGMGYEQYF	TGTGCCAGCAGTGCCGCTAGCGGGATGGGTTACGAGCAGTACTTC
.	.	TRBV7-2	TRBJ2-1	CASSRGWIPYNEQFF	TGTGCCAGCAGCCGAGGGTGGATTCCTTACAATGAGCAGTTCTTC
TRBD2	.	TRBV7-3	TRBJ2-5	CASSWGLAGEVTQYF	TGTGCCAGCAGCTGGGGACTAGCGGGAGAGGTGACCCAGTACTTC
TRBD1	.	TRBV9	TRBJ2-7	CASSATAKGATYEQYF	TGTGCCAGCAGCGCAACCGCAAAGGGGGCCACCTACGAGCAGTACTTC
.	.	TRBV6-1	TRBJ2-6	CATSRAYSGANVLTF	TGTGCCACTAGCCGGGCCTACTCTGGGGCCAACGTCCTGACTTTC
TRBD2	.	TRBV27	TRBJ2-1	CASSSRLAGVYEQFF	TGTGCCAGCAGTTCAAGACTAGCGGGAGTGTATGAGCAGTTCTTC
TRBD2	.	TRBV7-3	TRBJ2-5	CASSRSGGVQTQYF	TGTGCCAGCAGCCGAAGCGGGGGGGTACAGACCCAGTACTTC
TRBD2	once	TRBV9	TRBJ2-3	CASSVGVSGRLTDTQYF	TGTGCCAGCAGCGTAGGGGTTAGCGGGAGACTCACAGATACGCAGTATTTT
TRBD1	.	TRBV7-2	TRBJ1-2	CASSLRTGSDYGYTF	TGTGCCAGCAGCTTAAGGACAGGGAGCGACTATGGCTACACCTTC
TRBD1	.	TRBV5-1	TRBJ2-7	CASSLAGTGLGEQYF	TGCGCCAGCAGCTTGGCCGGGACAGGGCTTGGCGAGCAGTACTTC
.	.	TRBV15	TRBJ1-5	CATGGQLAQPQHF	TGTGCCACCGGCGGACAGTTGGCTCAGCCCCAGCATTTT
.	.	TRBV25-1	TRBJ2-2	CASSVDGGAGELFF	TGTGCCAGCAGCGTAGATGGGGGCGCCGGGGAGCTGTTTTTT
TRBD1	.	TRBV27	TRBJ2-4	CASSSWTGNIQYF	TGTGCCAGCAGTTCCTGGACAGGAAACATTCAGTACTTC
.	.	TRBV30	TRBJ1-1	CASQTENTEAFF	TGTGCCAGTCAGACAGAGAACACTGAAGCTTTCTTT
.	.	TRBV11-1	TRBJ2-7	CASSLNGLLRRDFSYEQYF	TGTGCCAGCAGCTTAAACGGCCTCCTTCGGCGGGACTTCTCCTACGAGCAGTACTTC
TRBD2	few	TRBV7-6	TRBJ2-2	CASSSPRSGSGVVWTGELFF	TGTGCCAGCAGCTCCCCTCGATCGGGTAGCGGGGTAGTGTGGACCGGGGAGCTGTTTTTT
.	.	TRBV7-3	TRBJ2-2	CASSLSVSTGELFF	TGTGCCAGCAGCTTAAGTGTATCCACCGGGGAGCTGTTTTTT
TRBD1	once	TRBV5-1	TRBJ1-2	CASTLEQGAQGYTF	TGCGCCAGCACCTTGGAGCAGGGGGCTCAGGGCTACACCTTC
.	.	TRBV30	TRBJ1-1	CAWSPSEREAFF	TGTGCCTGGAGTCCTAGTGAAAGAGAAGCTTTCTTT
TRBD2	.	TRBV25-1	TRBJ2-1	CASSEAASGGVDEQFF	TGTGCCAGCAGTGAGGCGGCTAGCGGGGGAGTCGATGAGCAGTTCTTC
TRBD1	few	TRBV7-9	TRBJ2-2	CASSSHSGGSDGELFF	TGTGCCAGCAGCTCCCATTCAGGGGGCTCGGACGGGGAGCTGTTTTTT
TRBD2	.	TRBV7-2	TRBJ2-1	CASRPPPATGLASRGEQFF	TGTGCCAGCAGGCCTCCCCCCGCCACGGGACTAGCGTCTAGGGGTGAGCAGTTCTTC
TRBD1	.	TRBV7-7	TRBJ2-5	CASSSFRVADRGRETQYF	TGTGCTAGCAGCTCATTCCGGGTGGCGGACAGGGGGCGGGAGACCCAGTACTTC
TRBD1	.	TRBV10-3	TRBJ2-1	CAISETRQGNEQFF	TGTGCCATCAGTGAGACTAGACAGGGAAATGAGCAGTTCTTC
TRBD1	.	TRBV5-4	TRBJ1-6	CASSFAGGGFPLHF	TGTGCCAGCAGCTTCGCAGGGGGCGGCTTCCCCCTCCACTTT
TRBD1	.	TRBV18	TRBJ1-5	CASSPLGTGGYQPQHF	TGTGCCAGCTCACCATTAGGGACAGGGGGTTATCAGCCCCAGCATTTT
.	.	TRBV28	TRBJ2-1	CASSLPSEQFF	TGTGCCAGCAGTTTACCCAGTGAGCAGTTCTTC
.	.	TRBV29-1	TRBJ1-5	CSVVVTGANQPQHF	TGCAGCGTTGTCGTTACAGGAGCAAATCAGCCCCAGCATTTT
.	.	TRBV11-2	TRBJ2-3	CASSHARVGPSTDTQYF	TGTGCCAGCAGCCATGCGCGGGTTGGGCCTAGCACAGATACGCAGTATTTT
TRBD1	.	TRBV28	TRBJ1-2	CASRPGQGAGYGYTF	TGTGCCAGCAGACCTGGACAGGGGGCAGGGTATGGCTACACCTTC
TRBD2	.	TRBV9	TRBJ2-7	CASSSGGALSSYEQYF	TGTGCCAGCAGCTCGGGGGGGGCCTTAAGCTCCTACGAGCAGTACTTC
TRBD1	.	TRBV6-4	TRBJ1-5	CASKRERQGGFCQPQHF	TGTGCCAGCAAGAGGGAAAGGCAGGGGGGATTCTGTCAGCCCCAGCATTTT
.	.	TRBV30	TRBJ2-5	CAWSVRGLLGQYF	TGTGCCTGGAGTGTACGGGGACTCCTTGGGCAGTACTTC
TRBD2	once	TRBV5-5	TRBJ2-1	CASSLWTSGIYNEQFF	TGTGCCAGCAGCCTCTGGACTAGCGGGATCTACAATGAGCAGTTCTTC
TRBD1	.	TRBV7-2	TRBJ2-7	CASSQTGGVTYEQYF	TGTGCCAGCAGCCAGACAGGGGGTGTAACCTACGAGCAGTACTTC
.	.	TRBV11-1	TRBJ1-6	CASSPGPDNSPLHF	TGTGCCAGCAGCCCAGGGCCCGATAATTCACCCCTCCACTTT
.	.	TRBV19	TRBJ1-2	CASSPTVGGRVDGYTF	TGTGCCAGTAGCCCCACGGTCGGGGGGCGGGTCGATGGCTACACCTTC
TRBD2	.	TRBV27	TRBJ2-3	CASSSLAGGPNTQYF	TGTGCCAGCAGTTCCTTAGCGGGAGGGCCAAATACGCAGTATTTT
TRBD2	.	TRBV2	TRBJ2-1	CASSESRREEFF	TGTGCCAGCAGTGAATCTCGTCGGGAGGAGTTCTTC
.	.	TRBV21-1	TRBJ2-3	CASSKRDTSRGTDTQYF	TGTGCCAGCAGCAAAAGGGACACGTCCCGGGGCACAGATACGCAGTATTTT
TRBD2	.	TRBV7-3	TRBJ2-3	CASSLAPSLAGEGGADTQYF	TGTGCCAGCAGCTTAGCCCCCAGCCTAGCGGGGGAAGGCGGCGCAGATACGCAGTATTTT